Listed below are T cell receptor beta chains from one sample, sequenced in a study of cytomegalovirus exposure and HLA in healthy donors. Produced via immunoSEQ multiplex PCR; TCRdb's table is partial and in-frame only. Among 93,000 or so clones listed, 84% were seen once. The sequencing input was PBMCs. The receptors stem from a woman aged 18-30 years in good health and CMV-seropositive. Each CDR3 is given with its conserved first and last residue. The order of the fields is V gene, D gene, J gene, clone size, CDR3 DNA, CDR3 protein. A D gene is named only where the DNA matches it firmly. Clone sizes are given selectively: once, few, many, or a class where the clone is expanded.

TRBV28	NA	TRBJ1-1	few	TGTGCCAGCGGGGGGGTACCCGGGGGCACTGAAGCTTTCTTT	CASGGVPGGTEAFF
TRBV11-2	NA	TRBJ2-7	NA	TGTGCCAGCAGTCGGCTTGCAGGGTCCTACGAGCAGTACTTC	CASSRLAGSYEQYF
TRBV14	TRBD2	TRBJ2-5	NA	TGTGCCAGCAGCCTGGGACTAGCGGGATCTGAGACCCAGTACTTC	CASSLGLAGSETQYF
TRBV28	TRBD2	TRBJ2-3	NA	TGTGCCAGCAGTTTGAGGACTAGCGGGAGAGGTGGAGATACGCAGTATTTT	CASSLRTSGRGGDTQYF
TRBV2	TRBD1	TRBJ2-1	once	TGTGCCAGCAGTTATGACAGGGGTAGCAATGAGCAGTTCTTC	CASSYDRGSNEQFF
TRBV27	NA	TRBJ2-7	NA	TGTGCCAGCAGGACTCACTCTTCTAGCGCCAAGAGGACCTACGAGCAGTACTTC	CASRTHSSSAKRTYEQYF
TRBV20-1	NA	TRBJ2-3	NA	TGCAGTGCTAGAGATCAGCGGACGCAGTATTTT	CSARDQRTQYF
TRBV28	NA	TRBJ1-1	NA	TGTGCCAGCAGACCGGACTGGGGGGGGTCGGACACTGAAGCTTTCTTT	CASRPDWGGSDTEAFF
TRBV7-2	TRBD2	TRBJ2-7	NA	TGTGCCAGCAGCGCATCCGGGACTAGCCCCTACGAGCAGTACTTC	CASSASGTSPYEQYF
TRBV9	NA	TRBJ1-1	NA	TGTGCCAGCAGCGGGGGCTATGGGAACACTGAAGCTTTCTTT	CASSGGYGNTEAFF
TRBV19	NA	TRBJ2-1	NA	TGTGCCAGTAGTAGGTGGGAGACCTACAATGAGCAGTTCTTC	CASSRWETYNEQFF
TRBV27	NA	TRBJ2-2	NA	TGTGCCAGCAGTTTTCGCAGGGGTGGAACCGGGGAGCTGTTTTTT	CASSFRRGGTGELFF
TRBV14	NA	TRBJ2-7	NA	TGTGCCAGCAGCCAAGATGACGTTGGGGCAGCCTCCTACGAGCAGTACTTC	CASSQDDVGAASYEQYF
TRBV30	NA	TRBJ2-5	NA	TGTGCCTGGAGTAATCTTGGGCAGGGTAAAGAGACCCAGTACTTC	CAWSNLGQGKETQYF
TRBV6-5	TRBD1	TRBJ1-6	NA	TGTGCCAGCATGATCATGACAGGGTACTATTCACCCCTCCACTTT	CASMIMTGYYSPLHF
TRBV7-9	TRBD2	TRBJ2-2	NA	TGTGCCAGCAGGCTACTAGCGGGAATAACCGGGGAGCTGTTTTTT	CASRLLAGITGELFF
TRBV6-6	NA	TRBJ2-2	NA	TGTGCCAGCAGCAGGGCGGACACCGGGGAGCTGTTTTTT	CASSRADTGELFF
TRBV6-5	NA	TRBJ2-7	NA	TGTGCCAGCAGACCGACAGGGAGGACTATCTACGAGCAGTACTTC	CASRPTGRTIYEQYF
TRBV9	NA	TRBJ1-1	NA	TGTGCCAGCAGCGCCCCACGAGGCAGGGAGGGAAACACTGAAGCTTTCTTT	CASSAPRGREGNTEAFF
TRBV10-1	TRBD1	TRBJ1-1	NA	TGCGCCAGCGGGATTCAGGGGGCGACTACTCAGAACACTGAAGCTTTCTTT	CASGIQGATTQNTEAFF
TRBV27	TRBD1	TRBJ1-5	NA	TGTGCCAGCAGTCCCGGATCAGGGGGCCAGCCCCAGCATTTT	CASSPGSGGQPQHF
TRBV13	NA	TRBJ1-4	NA	TGTGCCAGCAGCTTAGGTCAGGGGTCTGAAAAACTGTTTTTT	CASSLGQGSEKLFF
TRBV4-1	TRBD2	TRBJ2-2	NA	TGCGCCAGCAGCCCGTACCTAGCGGGGGGGGTCACCGGGGAGCTGTTTTTT	CASSPYLAGGVTGELFF
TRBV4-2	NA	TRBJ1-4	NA	TGTGCCAGCAGCCAAGAGCGGCAGGGGTATGAAAAACTGTTTTTT	CASSQERQGYEKLFF
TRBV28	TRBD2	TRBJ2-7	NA	TGTGCCAGCAGTTTCTTAGCGGGAGAATCCGAGCAGTACTTC	CASSFLAGESEQYF
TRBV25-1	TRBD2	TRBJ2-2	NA	TGTGCCAGCAGTGCCCTCCCGACTAGCGGGAACACCGGGGAGCTGTTTTTT	CASSALPTSGNTGELFF
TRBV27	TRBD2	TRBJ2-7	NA	TGTGCCAGCAGTGCACTAGCGGGAGGTGCCGACGAGCAGTACTTC	CASSALAGGADEQYF
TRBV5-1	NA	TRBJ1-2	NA	TGCGCCAGCAGCTTGGCGTCCGGGAACTATGGCTACACCTTC	CASSLASGNYGYTF
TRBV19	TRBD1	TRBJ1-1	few	TGTGCCAGTTTTGACAGGGAAACTGAAGCTTTCTTT	CASFDRETEAFF
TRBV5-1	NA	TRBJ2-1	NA	TGCGCCAGCAGATTCGGACTGTCTGAGTTCTTC	CASRFGLSEFF
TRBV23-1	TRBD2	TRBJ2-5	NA	TGCGCCAGCCCTTTCCTGACTAGCGGGGAGTACCAAGAGACCCAGTACTTC	CASPFLTSGEYQETQYF
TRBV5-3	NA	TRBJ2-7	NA	TGTGCCAGAAGCTTGCTAGGAGGTCCTAGCTCCTACGAGCAGTACTTC	CARSLLGGPSSYEQYF
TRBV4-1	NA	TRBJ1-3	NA	TGCGCCAGCAGGCGGGGAAACACCATATATTTT	CASRRGNTIYF
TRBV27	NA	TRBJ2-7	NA	TGTGCCAGCAGTTTATCGATACACTACGAGCAGTACTTC	CASSLSIHYEQYF
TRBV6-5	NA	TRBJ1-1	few	TGTGCCAGCAGTTACGGACAGACGAACACTGAAGCTTTCTTT	CASSYGQTNTEAFF
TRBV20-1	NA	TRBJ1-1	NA	TGCAGTGCCACGCGGTTTGAAGCTTTCTTT	CSATRFEAFF
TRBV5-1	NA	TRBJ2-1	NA	TGCGCCAGCAGCTTGGCCATGGACAAGACGGCGAAGTTCTTC	CASSLAMDKTAKFF
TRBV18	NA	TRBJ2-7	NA	TGTGCCAGCTCACGAGATTTTGGGCTGTCCTACGAGCAGTACTTC	CASSRDFGLSYEQYF
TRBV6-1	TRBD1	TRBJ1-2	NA	TGTGCCAGCAGTGAGGGGGACAGATTCTATGGCTACACCTTC	CASSEGDRFYGYTF
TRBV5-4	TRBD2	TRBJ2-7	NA	TGTGCCAGCAGCCTCACCCAACTAGCGGGGACCTACGAGCAGTACTTC	CASSLTQLAGTYEQYF
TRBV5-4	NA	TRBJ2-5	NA	TGTGCCAGCAGCTCGGCGGGACAGCAAGAGACCCAGTACTTC	CASSSAGQQETQYF
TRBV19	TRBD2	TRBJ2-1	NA	TGTGCCAGTAGTCCACCGGGACTAGAGGTTCCTGAGCAGTTCTTC	CASSPPGLEVPEQFF
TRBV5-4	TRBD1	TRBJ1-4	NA	TGTGCCAGCACCGGGGACAGGGCTGGAGAAAAACTGTTTTTT	CASTGDRAGEKLFF
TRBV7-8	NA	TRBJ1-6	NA	TGTGCCAGCAGCTTCCGGGACACCCGAAATTCACCCCTCCACTTT	CASSFRDTRNSPLHF
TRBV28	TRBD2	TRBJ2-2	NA	TGTGCCAGCAGCCGACTAGCGACCGGGGAGCTGTTTTTT	CASSRLATGELFF
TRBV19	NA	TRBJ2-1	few	TGTGCCAGTAGTATAACAGATAGGGGAAATGAGCAGTTCTTC	CASSITDRGNEQFF
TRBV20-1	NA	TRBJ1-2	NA	TGCAGTGCTAGTATGAGCTATGGCTACACCTTC	CSASMSYGYTF
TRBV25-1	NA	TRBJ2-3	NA	TGTGCCAGCAGTGAACCCGGGCGGGCCACAGATACGCAGTATTTT	CASSEPGRATDTQYF
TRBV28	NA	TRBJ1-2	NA	TGTGCCAGCAGTTTGGCCACAGGTCTAGCTAACTATGGCTACACCTTC	CASSLATGLANYGYTF
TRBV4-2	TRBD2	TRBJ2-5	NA	TGTGCCAGCAGCCAATCAGGCCAGCGGGGGGCTGGGTACCAAGAGACCCAGTACTTC	CASSQSGQRGAGYQETQYF
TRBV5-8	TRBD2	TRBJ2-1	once	TGTGCCAGCAGCTACAAGACTAGCGGGTCCTACAATGAGCAGTTCTTC	CASSYKTSGSYNEQFF
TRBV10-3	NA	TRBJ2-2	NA	TGTGCCATCAGTGAGCCCGGGAGCAGCGGGGAGCTGTTTTTT	CAISEPGSSGELFF
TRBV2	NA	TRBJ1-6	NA	TGTGCCAGCAGTAAAGGGGCAGATAATTCACCCCTCCACTTT	CASSKGADNSPLHF
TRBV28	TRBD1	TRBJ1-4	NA	TGTGCCAGCAGTTCACCATATATTCTCCTGGGACAGGGTGGACTGTTTTTT	CASSSPYILLGQGGLFF
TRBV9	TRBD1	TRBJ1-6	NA	TGTGCCAGCAGCGAGGGACAGAGGAGCTCCTATAATTCACCCCTCCACTTT	CASSEGQRSSYNSPLHF
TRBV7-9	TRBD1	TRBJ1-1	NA	TGTGCCAGCAGCCTAGACAGGGGCCGGTGGGCTGAAGCTTTCTTT	CASSLDRGRWAEAFF
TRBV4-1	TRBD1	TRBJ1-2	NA	TGCGCCAGCAGCCCGTTGACAGGGGGTCAGGGCTACACCTTC	CASSPLTGGQGYTF